The clone carrying this T cell receptor beta chain has a handful of counts. The CDR3 is made up of 16 amino acids. Germline V gene data show CDR1 as SEHNR and CDR2 as FQNEAQ (reference sequence). Trimming cost V 5 bases and J 2 bases, with 17 bases left between them. The data derive from a study of blood T cells in healthy people across ages. PCR was performed a second time for roughly 7 to 11 cycles using a sample-barcoded 5' primer and a J-beta primer mix. TCRdb re-analysed the 5' RACE reads in MiXCR, keeping a single row per CDR3 protein. This sample has hundreds of thousands of distinct CDR3 sequences; more than 20% occur once, and the top ten carry more than 7.5%. This sample also belongs to another study, concerning T cells of mothers and their children.

The sample was blood. The sequence was collected from a boy younger than 18 in good health. The V call is TRBV7-9, the J call TRBJ2-3; weak D call: TRBD2 (5 bases). CDR3 sequence (DNA): TGTGCCAGCAGCCTAACGGCGGGTACTAACACAGATACGCAGTATTTT. It is translated as CASSLTAGTNTDTQYF.